Following are 6 T cell receptor beta chains from one sample sequenced in a study of shared clonotypes between healthy human individuals. Sequencing was performed with immunoSEQ multiplex PCR; in TCRdb, only in-frame clones are kept and a portion is missing. The sample consists of 110,000 or so clones, around two thirds of them appearing once. Specimen: memory CD8+ T cells sorted from blood. Regarding subset: CD45RO+ cells pooled with CCR7-negative TemRA cells. Receptors were obtained from a woman in her thirties in good health.

This clone was observed a few times. In the same sample, other DNA sequences code for this CDR3. The chain has TRBV27 and TRBJ1-5; D is possibly TRBD1 (5 bases). Trimming pared 2 bases from V and 1 base from J, leaving 9 bases between. There are 15 residues in the CDR3. Germline V gives CDR1 MNHEY, CDR2 SMNVEV (reference sequence). The CDR3 loop reads CASSLGGGSNQPQHF. The CDR3 nucleotides are TGTGCCAGCAGTTTAGGGGGAGGAAGCAATCAGCCCCAGCATTTT.

The rearrangement links TRBV5-1 to TRBJ2-2; 7 bases agree with TRBD1. The V gene's germline CDR1 is SGHRS and CDR2 YFSETQ. The CDR3 has 17 amino acids. Trimming at V came to 0 bases and at J to 0 bases, leaving 5 bases not matched to a gene. CDR3 loop: CASSLAWGQSNTGELFF. CDR3 coding DNA: TGCGCCAGCAGCTTGGCTTGGGGACAGTCGAACACCGGGGAGCTGTTTTTT.

CDR3 DNA: TGTGCCAGTTCTTCTGCAACTAATGAAAAACTGTTTTTT. This sequence encodes CASSSATNEKLFF. The J gene is TRBJ1-4, the V gene TRBV19, with D uncertain. Trimming took 8 bases from V and 0 from J, leaving 7 bases between them. From germline, CDR1 is LNHDA and CDR2 SQIVND (reference sequence). The CDR3 is made up of 13 amino acids.

This clone was seen once. J is TRBJ2-7 and V is TRBV4-1; D may be TRBD2 (5 bases). Trimming shortened V by 1 base and J by 7 bases, and 17 bases separated the two germline ends. The CDR3 runs to 15 residues. Germline values: CDR1 MGHRA, CDR2 YSYEKL. CDR3 DNA: TGCGCCAGCAGCCAAGTGTTCCAGGCCCGGGGAGAGCAGTACTTC. Protein: CASSQVFQARGEQYF.

This clone was seen at least ten times. V and J are TRBV5-1 and TRBJ2-7; 11 bases agree with TRBD1. Trimming at V came to 5 bases and at J to 3 bases, leaving 10 bases not matched to a gene. Germline CDR1 reads SGHRS; CDR2 reads YFSETQ. The CDR3 runs to 16 residues. CDR3 coding DNA: TGCGCCAGCAGGTATGACCGGGACAGGGGGAACTACGAGCAGTACTTC. As protein: CASRYDRDRGNYEQYF.

The rearrangement joins TRBV7-9 to TRBJ1-4; D is ambiguous. This CDR3 has 13 residues. The germline V gene encodes CDR1 SEHNR and CDR2 FQNEAQ (reference sequence). V was shortened by 9 bases and J by 7 bases, with 15 bases between the two germline ends. CDR3 nucleotide sequence: TGTGCCAGTACGGAGTATATGGGTGAAAAACTGTTTTTT. It is translated as CASTEYMGEKLFF.